Listed below are T cell receptor beta chains from one sample, sequenced in a study of T cell responses to AZD1222 COVID-19 vaccine. Some clones are missing from TCRdb's copy, which holds only in-frame ones; the method was immunoSEQ multiplex PCR. This sample has about 140,000 clones; 92% occur once, and the top ten carry roughly 3.9%. The source material was peripheral blood, sampled 28 days after the second AZD1222 dose. Source of these receptors: an adult who received the AZD1222 COVID-19 vaccine. The CDR3 runs from the conserved cysteine through the conserved F or W. A D gene is named only where the DNA matches it firmly. The size entry is marked missing in some rows and otherwise reads once, few, many or a size class.

V gene	CDR3 length	D gene	clone size	J gene	CDR3 protein	CDR3 DNA
TRBV2	13	-	-	TRBJ1-5	CASTPGQGQPQHF	TGTGCCAGCACGCCAGGGCAGGGTCAGCCCCAGCATTTT
TRBV27	15	-	-	TRBJ2-1	CASSLLQGWNNEQFF	TGTGCCAGCAGTTTACTTCAGGGGTGGAACAATGAGCAGTTCTTC
TRBV19	16	-	-	TRBJ1-1	CASSNYPGPSNTEAFF	TGTGCCAGTAGTAATTACCCCGGGCCATCGAACACTGAAGCTTTCTTT
TRBV19	15	-	-	TRBJ1-2	CASTSGGNFYYGYTF	TGTGCCAGTACCAGCGGGGGTAACTTTTACTATGGCTACACCTTC
TRBV5-6	14	-	-	TRBJ1-1	CASSFGRRNTEAFF	TGTGCCAGCAGCTTCGGCCGGAGGAACACTGAAGCTTTCTTT
TRBV21-1	14	-	-	TRBJ1-5	CASFRGVNNQPQHF	TGTGCCAGCTTCCGAGGGGTAAACAATCAGCCCCAGCATTTT
TRBV11-2	15	-	-	TRBJ2-7	CASSSLGPNSYEQYF	TGTGCCAGCAGCTCATTGGGACCAAACTCCTACGAGCAGTACTTC
TRBV7-3	13	-	-	TRBJ2-1	CASSLIAYNEQFF	TGTGCCAGCAGCTTAATTGCATACAATGAGCAGTTCTTC
TRBV29-1	12	-	-	TRBJ1-1	CSGLGLNTEAFF	TGCAGCGGACTCGGGTTGAACACTGAAGCTTTCTTT
TRBV7-2	14	-	-	TRBJ2-7	CASSFNRDQGEQYF	TGTGCCAGCAGCTTTAACAGGGATCAGGGCGAGCAGTACTTC
TRBV5-1	15	-	-	TRBJ2-2	CASSLDLRDTGELFF	TGCGCCAGCAGCTTGGATTTGCGGGACACCGGGGAGCTGTTTTTT
TRBV9	18	-	-	TRBJ2-5	CASSVGSMTPRDQETQYF	TGTGCCAGCAGCGTAGGATCCATGACTCCCAGGGACCAAGAGACCCAGTACTTC
TRBV5-1	13	-	-	TRBJ1-4	CASSLSPDEKLFF	TGCGCCAGCAGCTTGTCCCCAGATGAAAAACTGTTTTTT
TRBV25-1	16	TRBD2	-	TRBJ2-7	CASSESSGTRPREQYF	TGTGCCAGCAGTGAATCAAGCGGGACCCGACCTCGGGAGCAGTACTTC
TRBV27	13	-	-	TRBJ1-1	CASSVWGGTEAFF	TGTGCCAGCAGTGTCTGGGGAGGCACTGAAGCTTTCTTT
TRBV7-9	15	-	-	TRBJ2-7	CASSLDWTSSYEQYF	TGTGCCAGCAGCTTAGACTGGACAAGTTCCTACGAGCAGTACTTC
TRBV4-1	12	-	once	TRBJ2-3	CASSQAGHTQYF	TGCGCCAGCAGCCAAGCAGGGCATACGCAGTATTTT
TRBV6-1	12	-	-	TRBJ2-7	CASSEGRYEQYF	TGTGCCAGCAGTGAAGGACGGTACGAGCAGTACTTC
TRBV11-2	13	-	-	TRBJ2-6	CASSFSGANVLTF	TGTGCCAGCAGCTTCTCTGGGGCCAACGTCCTGACTTTC
TRBV28	14	-	-	TRBJ1-1	CASSPWGRDTEAFF	TGTGCCAGCAGTCCATGGGGAAGGGACACTGAAGCTTTCTTT
TRBV7-9	16	-	-	TRBJ2-1	CASSQSTAGYRNEQFF	TGTGCCAGCAGCCAATCGACGGCAGGGTATCGAAATGAGCAGTTCTTC
TRBV24-1	14	TRBD2	-	TRBJ2-3	CATQREGGPDTQYF	TGTGCCACTCAGCGGGAGGGGGGCCCAGATACGCAGTATTTT
TRBV4-3	16	-	once	TRBJ1-2	CASSQETGRVYYGYTF	TGCGCCAGCAGCCAAGAAACAGGAAGGGTATACTATGGCTACACCTTC
TRBV19	15	TRBD1	-	TRBJ1-1	CASSSAQQGYTEAFF	TGTGCCAGTAGTTCTGCACAACAGGGGTACACTGAAGCTTTCTTT
TRBV12-3/TRBV12-4	13	-	-	TRBJ2-1	CASNIRGYDEQFF	TGTGCCAGCAATATTAGAGGGTACGATGAGCAGTTCTTC
TRBV6-5	13	-	-	TRBJ2-7	CASSRGWAYEQYF	TGTGCCAGCAGTCGCGGTTGGGCCTACGAGCAGTACTTC
TRBV12-3/TRBV12-4	13	-	once	TRBJ1-6	CASSSLQNSPLHF	TGTGCCAGCAGTTCATTGCAGAATTCACCCCTCCACTTT
TRBV29-1	13	-	-	TRBJ2-2	CSGLRVDTGELFF	TGCAGCGGGCTGCGGGTTGACACCGGGGAGCTGTTTTTT
TRBV7-2	13	-	-	TRBJ2-3	CASSPGTPDTQYF	TGTGCCAGCAGCCCGGGCACACCAGATACGCAGTATTTT
TRBV19	14	-	-	TRBJ2-5	CASSIGGSQETQYF	TGTGCCAGTAGTATCGGGGGCAGTCAAGAGACCCAGTACTTC
TRBV7-9	17	TRBD2	-	TRBJ2-1	CASSSRGTSGSGNEQFF	TGTGCCAGCAGCTCCCGTGGGACTAGCGGGAGTGGTAATGAGCAGTTCTTC
TRBV6-2/TRBV6-3	17	TRBD2	-	TRBJ2-7	CASSPPGLAESSYEQYF	TGTGCCAGCAGTCCGCCGGGACTAGCGGAGAGCTCCTACGAGCAGTACTTC
TRBV13	13	-	once	TRBJ2-7	CASSPGAKYEQYF	TGTGCCAGCAGCCCCGGTGCGAAGTACGAGCAGTACTTC
TRBV9	13	TRBD1	-	TRBJ1-2	CASSGNRGRGYTF	TGTGCCAGCAGCGGCAACAGGGGTAGAGGCTACACCTTC
TRBV3-1/TRBV3-2	15	-	-	TRBJ1-2	CASSSVGVVNYGYTF	TGTGCCAGCAGTTCCGTGGGGGTCGTTAACTATGGCTACACCTTC
TRBV3-1/TRBV3-2	19	-	-	TRBJ1-1	CASSQYISGLRKWNTEAFF	TGTGCCAGCAGCCAATATATCTCCGGGCTGAGGAAGTGGAACACTGAAGCTTTCTTT
TRBV11-3	14	-	-	TRBJ2-2	CASSARRGTGELFF	TGTGCCAGCAGCGCCCGAAGGGGGACCGGGGAGCTGTTTTTT
TRBV13	16	-	-	TRBJ1-1	CASSLVGGRGNTEAFF	TGTGCCAGCAGCTTAGTTGGTGGCAGAGGGAACACTGAAGCTTTCTTT
TRBV7-8	17	-	-	TRBJ1-5	CASSLDSTSYSNQPQHF	TGTGCCAGCAGCTTAGACAGTACCTCTTATAGCAATCAGCCCCAGCATTTT
TRBV28	15	TRBD1	-	TRBJ2-3	CASSAGTGQTDTQYF	TGTGCCAGCAGTGCAGGGACAGGGCAAACAGATACGCAGTATTTT
TRBV7-9	15	-	-	TRBJ2-3	CASSFKAGLTDTQYF	TGTGCCAGCAGCTTTAAAGCGGGCCTCACAGATACGCAGTATTTT
TRBV4-2	13	-	-	TRBJ1-5	CASSQDLNQPQHF	TGTGCCAGCAGCCAAGATCTAAATCAGCCCCAGCATTTT
TRBV9	17	TRBD1	-	TRBJ1-3	CASSVGMGQGLGNTIYF	TGTGCCAGCAGCGTGGGGATGGGACAGGGGCTTGGAAACACCATATATTTT
TRBV19	18	-	-	TRBJ1-2	CASSMRSRSGGTTTRYTF	TGTGCCAGTAGTATGAGGAGCCGAAGTGGGGGGACTACTACCCGCTACACCTTC
TRBV4-2	14	-	-	TRBJ2-5	CASSLRLRGETQYF	TGTGCCAGCAGCCTACGATTGAGAGGGGAGACCCAGTACTTC
TRBV4-3	15	TRBD2	-	TRBJ2-1	CASSPTGTRVNEQFF	TGCGCCAGCAGCCCGACCGGGACTAGAGTCAATGAGCAGTTCTTC
TRBV5-1	14	-	-	TRBJ2-2	CASSLRGRTGELFF	TGCGCCAGCAGCTTGCGGGGGCGAACCGGGGAGCTGTTTTTT
TRBV12-5	16	-	-	TRBJ2-5	CASGFALGGVQETQYF	TGTGCTAGTGGTTTCGCGCTAGGGGGGGTCCAAGAGACCCAGTACTTC
TRBV7-9	12	-	-	TRBJ2-1	CASSPEGIEQFF	TGTGCCAGCAGCCCTGAGGGAATTGAGCAGTTCTTC
TRBV11-3	13	-	-	TRBJ2-3	CASSSRHTDTQYF	TGTGCCAGCAGCTCACGCCACACAGATACGCAGTATTTT
TRBV2	12	-	-	TRBJ1-1	CASGVMNTEAFF	TGTGCCAGCGGGGTTATGAACACTGAAGCTTTCTTT